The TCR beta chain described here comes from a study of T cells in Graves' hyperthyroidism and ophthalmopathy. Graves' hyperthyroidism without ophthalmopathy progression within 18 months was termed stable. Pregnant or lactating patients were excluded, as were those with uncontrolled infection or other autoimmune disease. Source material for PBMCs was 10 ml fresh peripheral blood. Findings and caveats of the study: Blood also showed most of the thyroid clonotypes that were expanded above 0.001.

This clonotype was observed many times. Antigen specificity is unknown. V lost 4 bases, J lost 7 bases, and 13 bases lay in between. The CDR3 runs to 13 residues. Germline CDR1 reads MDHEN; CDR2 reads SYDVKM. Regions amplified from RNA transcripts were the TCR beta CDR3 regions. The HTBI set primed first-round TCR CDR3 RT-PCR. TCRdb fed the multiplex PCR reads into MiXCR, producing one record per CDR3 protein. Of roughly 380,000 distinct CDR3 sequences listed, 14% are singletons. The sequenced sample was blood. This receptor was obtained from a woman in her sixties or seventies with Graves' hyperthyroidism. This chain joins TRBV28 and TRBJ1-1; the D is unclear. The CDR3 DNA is TGTGCCAGCAGTTCTCGGTCCGGCCGTGAAGCTTTCTTT. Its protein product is CASSSRSGREAFF.